This TCR beta chain comes out of a study of Graves' ophthalmopathy and Graves' hyperthyroidism. The ends were cut back, 3 bases at V and 0 bases at J, with 12 bases in the middle. The CDR3 covers 15 residues. This clonotype was seen many times. Transcripts of RNA were the source for amplifying TCR beta CDR3 regions. RT-PCR in the first round used HTBI primers; a second-round multiplex PCR followed. One entry per CDR3 protein, called by TCRdb with MiXCR from the multiplex PCR reads. The data contain some 350,000 distinct CDR3 sequences, 15% to 20% of them seen just once; the ten biggest clones take up approximately 2.4%. Hyperthyroidism patients, all newly diagnosed, had under 2 months' duration and ages of 18 to 65. About 10 ml of fresh blood yielded the PBMCs by density gradient.

The origin of this receptor is an adult woman with stable Graves' hyperthyroidism. The genes are TRBV12-3 or TRBV12-4 and TRBJ2-7, with D possibly being TRBD1 or TRBD2 (6 bases each). Sequenced: peripheral blood. CDR3: CASSFGGGPSYEQYF. The CDR3 bases are TGTGCCAGCAGTTTCGGGGGCGGACCCTCCTACGAGCAGTACTTC.